This TCR beta chain came from a study of human T cells and chemical hapten exposure. Time point in this sample: patch test 2, 6 weeks after DPC sensitization. The treatment: therapeutic diphenylcyclopropenone sensitization with weekly scalp DPC. This clonotype was detected only a few times. TCRdb redid the calling of the RACE reads with MiXCR, one entry per CDR3 protein. Here the sample spans about 84,000 distinct CDR3 sequences, around 9.3% being singletons. Germline loops: CDR1 MGHRA, CDR2 YSYEKL. With 3 bases removed from V and 6 bases from J, the gap between germline ends came to 15 bases. This CDR3 region has 15 residues.

The material was whole blood, obtained in connection with sensitization to the hapten diphenylcyclopropenone (DPC). The chain combines TRBV4-1 with TRBJ2-1; D call uncertain. This sequence was found in a woman in her 50s with alopecia areata. Some clones in this sample may be carry-over from other donors' samples. DNA for the CDR3: TGCGCCAGCAGCCAGGAACCCGGGCGGCCCAATGAGCAGTTCTTC. As protein: CASSQEPGRPNEQFF.